This is a list of T cell receptor beta chains from one sample in a study of blood T cell repertoires in COVID-19. Profiling relied on immunoSEQ multiplex PCR, and the TCRdb table lists in-frame clones only, not all of them. This sample carries roughly 200,000 clones, approximately 88% of them seen once, and the ten largest clones take 3.5% to 4.5%. Sequencing used peripheral blood. These receptors originate from a woman aged 30 to 39 with acute or convalescent COVID-19. CDR3s include the opening cysteine and the closing phenylalanine or tryptophan. The D gene is left open where the match is weak.

J,D,V,length,CDR3,DNA
TRBJ1-2,TRBD1,TRBV2,14,CASSPGQGRYGYTF,TGTGCCAGCAGTCCGGGACAGGGGAGGTATGGCTACACCTTC
TRBJ2-1,TRBD2,TRBV3-1/TRBV3-2,16,CASSPTLAGSYNEQFF,TGTGCCAGCAGCCCTACCCTAGCGGGGTCCTACAATGAGCAGTTCTTC
TRBJ2-6,NA,TRBV5-1,15,CASASGNSGANVLTF,TGCGCCAGCGCGTCAGGCAACTCTGGGGCCAACGTCCTGACTTTC
TRBJ2-1,NA,TRBV6-6,15,CASSYRGPTYNEQFF,TGTGCCAGCAGTTACAGGGGCCCTACCTACAATGAGCAGTTCTTC
TRBJ2-1,TRBD2,TRBV2,15,CASSIGTSGSNEQFF,TGTGCCAGCAGCATCGGGACTAGCGGGAGTAACGAGCAGTTCTTC
TRBJ2-1,TRBD2,TRBV4-1,15,CASSQGTSQYNEQFF,TGCGCCAGCAGCCAAGGGACTAGCCAGTACAATGAGCAGTTCTTC
TRBJ1-5,NA,TRBV6-5,12,CASKTADQPQHF,TGTGCCAGCAAGACAGCTGATCAGCCCCAGCATTTT
TRBJ2-7,TRBD1,TRBV10-3,16,CAISEQYRGQAYEQYF,TGTGCCATCAGCGAGCAGTACAGGGGGCAGGCCTACGAGCAGTACTTC
TRBJ1-1,NA,TRBV6-6,12,CASSQAGTEAFF,TGTGCCAGCTCCCAGGCGGGCACTGAAGCTTTCTTT
TRBJ1-5,NA,TRBV27,15,CASSPTVLGNQPQHF,TGTGCCAGCAGTCCGACAGTCCTTGGTAATCAGCCCCAGCATTTT